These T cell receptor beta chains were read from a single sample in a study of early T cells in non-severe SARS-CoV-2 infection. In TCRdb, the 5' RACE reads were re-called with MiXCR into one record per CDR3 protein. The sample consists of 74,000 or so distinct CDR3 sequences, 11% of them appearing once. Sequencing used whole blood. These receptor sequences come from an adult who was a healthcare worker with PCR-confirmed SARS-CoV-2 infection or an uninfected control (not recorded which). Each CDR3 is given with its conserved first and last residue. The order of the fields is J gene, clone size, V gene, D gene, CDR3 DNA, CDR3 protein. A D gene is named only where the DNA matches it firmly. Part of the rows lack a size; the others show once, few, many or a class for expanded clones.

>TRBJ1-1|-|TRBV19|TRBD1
TGTGCCAGTAGTATACCGGGACAGGGGGCGGATGAAGCTTTCTTT
CASSIPGQGADEAFF
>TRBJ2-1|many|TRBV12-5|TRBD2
TGTGCTAGTGGTCCATGGGGGACTAGCGGGAGGACTTACAATGAGCAGTTCTTC
CASGPWGTSGRTYNEQFF
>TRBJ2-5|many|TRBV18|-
TGTGCCAGCTCACCACCAACTAGGGGAAGGGAGGAGACCCAGTACTTC
CASSPPTRGREETQYF
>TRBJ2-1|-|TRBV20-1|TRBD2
TGCAGTGCCCCGATTCGCGGGAGAACCTACAATGAGCAGTTCTTC
CSAPIRGRTYNEQFF
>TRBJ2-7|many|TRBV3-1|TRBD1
TGTGCCAGCAGCCTTGGGACAGGTTTTACCTACGAGCAGTACTTC
CASSLGTGFTYEQYF
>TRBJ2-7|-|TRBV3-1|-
TGTGCCAGCAGCCAACCTCCCTACGAGCAGTACTTC
CASSQPPYEQYF
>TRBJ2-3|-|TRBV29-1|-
TGCAGCGTTGCCCTCCTGGTAGGAAATACGCAGTATTTT
CSVALLVGNTQYF
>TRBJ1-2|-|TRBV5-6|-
TGTGCCAGCAGCTCAGGGTTGGATGGCTACACCTTC
CASSSGLDGYTF
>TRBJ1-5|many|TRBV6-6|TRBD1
TGTGCCAGCAGTCCGAGACAGGGACATCTCGATAGCAATCAGCCCCAGCATTTT
CASSPRQGHLDSNQPQHF
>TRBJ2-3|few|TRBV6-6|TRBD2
TGTGCCAGCAGTTACTCGCCGGGGGGTGGCACAGATACGCAGTATTTT
CASSYSPGGGTDTQYF
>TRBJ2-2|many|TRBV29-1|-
TGCAGCGCCGTCACTGCGACATATGACACCGGGGAGCTGTTTTTT
CSAVTATYDTGELFF
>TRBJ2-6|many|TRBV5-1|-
TGCGCCAGCAGCTTCAGGAGCTCTGGGGCCAACGTCCTGACTTTC
CASSFRSSGANVLTF
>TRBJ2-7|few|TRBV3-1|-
TGTGCCAGCAGCCCCTCCTTCAGGGACTCCGAGCAGTACTTC
CASSPSFRDSEQYF
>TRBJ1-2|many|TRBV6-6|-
TGTGCCAGCAGTTACGCGGGGACGTCATCAATCAGTGGCTACACCTTC
CASSYAGTSSISGYTF
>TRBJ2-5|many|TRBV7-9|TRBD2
TGTGCCAGCAGCTATAGCGGGAGCAGCGGAGAGACCCAGTACTTC
CASSYSGSSGETQYF
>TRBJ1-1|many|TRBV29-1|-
TGCAGCGTTAGGGAGATCGGCACTGAAGCTTTCTTT
CSVREIGTEAFF
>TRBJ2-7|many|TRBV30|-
TGTGCCTGGAGTCCCCGGGGGGAGCAGTACTTC
CAWSPRGEQYF
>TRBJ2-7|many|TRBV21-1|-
TGTGCCAGCAGCAAAAGGCGGTCGAAAGGAGGCGAGCAGTACTTC
CASSKRRSKGGEQYF
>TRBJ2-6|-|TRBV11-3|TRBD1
TGTGCCAGCAGCCCCACGACAGGGAACAACGTCCTGACTTTC
CASSPTTGNNVLTF
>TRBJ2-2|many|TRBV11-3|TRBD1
TGTGCCAGCAGCCTTCAGGGGGCATCCACCGGGGAGCTGTTTTTT
CASSLQGASTGELFF
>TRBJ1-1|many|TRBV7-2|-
TGTGCCAGCAGCCCACAGGGCCCCCTGAACACTGAAGCTTTCTTT
CASSPQGPLNTEAFF
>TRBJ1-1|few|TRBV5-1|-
TGCGCCAGCAGCTTCGAGGGGACCACTGAAGCTTTCTTT
CASSFEGTTEAFF
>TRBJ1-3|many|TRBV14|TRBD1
TGTGCCAGCAGCCGAGTGGTGAGAGGCTACAGGGGGCCAGGAAACACCATATATTTT
CASSRVVRGYRGPGNTIYF
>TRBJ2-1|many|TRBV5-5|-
TGTGCCAGCAGCTTAGTGGTGAACAATGAGCAGTTCTTC
CASSLVVNNEQFF
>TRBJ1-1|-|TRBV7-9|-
TGTGCCAGCAGCTTAAAACAGCAGAACACTGAAGCTTTCTTT
CASSLKQQNTEAFF
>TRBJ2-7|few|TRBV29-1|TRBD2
TGCAGCGTCCCAGGGACTAGCGGGAGTCACGAGCAGTACTTC
CSVPGTSGSHEQYF
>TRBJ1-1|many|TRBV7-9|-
TGTGCCAGCAGCTTAGACTGGCATCGGAACACTGAAGCTTTCTTT
CASSLDWHRNTEAFF
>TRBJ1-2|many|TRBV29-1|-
TGCAGCGTTGTGAAAAGGGGATCTAACTATGGCTACACCTTC
CSVVKRGSNYGYTF
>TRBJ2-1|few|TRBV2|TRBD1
TGTGCCAGCACCAGGGGGAGCCCAGCGGACTACAATGAGCAGTTCTTC
CASTRGSPADYNEQFF
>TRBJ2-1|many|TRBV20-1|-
TGCAGTGCTAGAGATAGGATAGCGGATTACAATGAGCAGTTCTTC
CSARDRIADYNEQFF
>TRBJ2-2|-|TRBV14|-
TGTGCCAGCAGCCAAGTCGGAGGGAACACCGGGGAGCTGTTTTTT
CASSQVGGNTGELFF
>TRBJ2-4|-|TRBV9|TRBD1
TGTGCCAGCAGCGCCGGACAGGGTCAAAACATTCAGTACTTC
CASSAGQGQNIQYF
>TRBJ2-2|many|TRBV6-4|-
TGTGCCAGCAGCCAGGGGTCGGACACCGGGGAGCTGTTTTTT
CASSQGSDTGELFF
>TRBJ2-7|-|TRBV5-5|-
TGTGCCAGCAGCATAGCTCGGGAGACCTACGAGCAGTACTTC
CASSIARETYEQYF
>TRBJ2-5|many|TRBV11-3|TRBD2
TGTGCCAGCACCTCACTGTACTCCTCCGGCGGGAGGGCCAAGGAGACCCAGTACTTC
CASTSLYSSGGRAKETQYF
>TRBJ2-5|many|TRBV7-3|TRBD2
TGTGCCAGCAGCGCCGGACTAGCGGGACCCGCGGGCCAAGAGACCCAGTACTTC
CASSAGLAGPAGQETQYF
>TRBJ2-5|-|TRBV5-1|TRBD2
TGCGCCAGCAGCTTGACTCCGGCGGGAGGGGTAGAGACCCAGTACTTC
CASSLTPAGGVETQYF
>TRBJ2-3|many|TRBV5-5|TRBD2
TGTGCCAGCAGCGGCGGGACTAGCGGCGCAGATACGCAGTATTTT
CASSGGTSGADTQYF
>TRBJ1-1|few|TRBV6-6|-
TGTGCCAGCAGCTTAGCGGGAGGTACCTCGGACACTGAAGCTTTCTTT
CASSLAGGTSDTEAFF
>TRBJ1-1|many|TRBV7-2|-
TGTGCCAGCAGCTTAGTAGGGGCGATGGGGCTTCTGAACACTGAAGCTTTCTTT
CASSLVGAMGLLNTEAFF
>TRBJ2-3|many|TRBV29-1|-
TGCAGCGGTGTTAGCGGCACAGATACGCAGTATTTT
CSGVSGTDTQYF